A single sample is the source of the 25 T cell receptor beta chains below, sequenced in a study of PD-L1 blockade in urothelial cancer. Time point: pretreatment peripheral blood. This table comes from immunoSEQ multiplex PCR, and its TCRdb copy is limited to in-frame clones, with some not included. The sample holds 75,000 to 95,000 clones, roughly 80% seen once. Sample: PBMCs, taken around atezolizumab (anti-PD-L1) treatment. These receptors were collected from a man aged 40-49 years with urothelial cancer.

The V call is TRBV28, the J call TRBJ1-5; tentative D call: TRBD1 (5 bases). Germline assignment: CDR1 MDHEN and CDR2 SYDVKM. This CDR3 has 16 residues. Trimming stripped 5 bases from V and 2 bases from J, with 16 bases between. CDR3: CASSPAGGNGNQPQHF. In DNA form, the CDR3 reads TGTGCCAGCAGTCCCGCGGGGGGGAATGGCAATCAGCCCCAGCATTTT. Complete variable domain (other parts from reference TRBV28 and TRBJ1-5): DVKVTQSSRYLVKRTGEKVFLECVQDMDHENMFWYRQDPGLGLRLIYFSYDVKMKEKGDIPEGYSVSREKKERFSLILESASTNQTSMYLCASSPAGGNGNQPQHFGDGTRLSIL.

The chain is built from TRBV6-5 and TRBJ2-7; TRBD2 aligns across 10 bases. The V segment lost 6 bases and the J segment 2 bases; nucleotides outside the gene matches: 4. Germline V gives CDR1 MNHEY, CDR2 SVGAGI. The CDR3 contains 14 residues. CDR3 nucleotides: TGTGCCAGCAGAGGACTAGCGGATACCTACGAGCAGTACTTC. This codes for CASRGLADTYEQYF.

The chain couples TRBV28 to TRBJ1-3; TRBD1 agrees at 7 bases. V gave up 6 bases and J gave up 0 bases; unmatched junction bases: 14. CDR1 is MDHEN, CDR2 SYDVKM, per germline. The CDR3 covers 18 residues. CDR3: CASSLEQGLFLSGNTIYF. CDR3 nucleotides: TGTGCCAGCAGCCTTGAACAGGGGTTGTTTCTCTCTGGAAACACCATATATTTT.

This clone has just one count. The V and J genes are TRBV7-8 and TRBJ1-1; TRBD1 is a possible D gene (6 bases). The V gene's germline CDR1 is SGHVS and CDR2 FQNEAQ. The ends were cut back, 5 bases at V and 4 bases at J, with 20 bases in the middle. This CDR3 spans 16 amino acids. As DNA, the CDR3 is TGTGCCAGCAGCAAAGACAGGTGGGTAAGGGCCACTGAAGCTTTCTTT. This gives the protein CASSKDRWVRATEAFF.

This chain links TRBV19 with TRBJ1-3, with D unresolved. The V gene's germline CDR1 is LNHDA and CDR2 SQIVND (reference sequence). CDR3 length equals 15 residues. Trimming removed 0 bases at V and 0 bases at J, with 6 bases between. The CDR3 region has the DNA TGTGCCAGTAGTATAGACCGCTACTCTGGAAACACCATATATTTT. Its translation: CASSIDRYSGNTIYF.

The rearrangement uses TRBV28 and TRBJ2-3; 13 bases match TRBD2. The germline V gene encodes CDR1 MDHEN and CDR2 SYDVKM. The V segment lost 4 bases and the J segment 2 bases; nucleotides outside the gene matches: 9. The CDR3 has 18 amino acids. The CDR3 protein is CASSSYPGLAGYTDTQYF. The CDR3 nucleotides read TGTGCCAGCAGTTCCTATCCGGGACTAGCGGGGTACACAGATACGCAGTATTTT.

The genes are TRBV23-1 and TRBJ1-2; 9 positions agree with TRBD1. TRBV23-1 falls under the ORF class, with uncertain function. This CDR3 is 15 amino acids long. Trimming removed 7 bases from V and 0 bases from J; junction bases left unmatched: 6. The CDR3 bases are TGCGCCAGCATTCGACAGGGGGAAGCTAACTATGGCTACACCTTC. It codes for CASIRQGEANYGYTF.

This chain connects TRBV7-9 to TRBJ2-7, with unresolved D. With 1 base removed from V and 3 bases from J, the gap between germline ends came to 7 bases. Germline V gene lookup returns CDR1 SEHNR and CDR2 FQNEAQ (reference sequence). The length of the CDR3 is 13 residues. The CDR3 DNA sequence: TGTGCCAGCAGCTTAGGCCTCAGCTACGAGCAGTACTTC. Translating gives CASSLGLSYEQYF.

The chain recombines TRBV10-1 with TRBJ2-1; D possibly corresponds to TRBD2 (6 bases). Germline loops: CDR1 WNHNN, CDR2 SYGVQD (reference sequence). V lost 0 bases and J lost 10, with 19 bases in between. This CDR3 region has 16 residues. CDR3 nucleotide sequence: TGCGCCAGCAGTGAGTCCATGCGGGGCGGCGGGAACGAGCAGTTCTTC. Translation gives CASSESMRGGGNEQFF.

The genes are TRBV5-4 and TRBJ2-3; D not certain. The ends were cut back, 0 bases at V and 2 bases at J, with 10 bases in the middle. This CDR3 has 15 amino acids. From germline, CDR1 is SGHNT and CDR2 YYREEE (reference sequence). CDR3 nucleotides: TGTGCCAGCAGCTTGGCTCCCTGGGCCACAGATACGCAGTATTTT. It encodes CASSLAPWATDTQYF.

The V and J genes are TRBV27 and TRBJ2-7, with unresolved D. Germline V gene data show CDR1 as MNHEY and CDR2 as SMNVEV (reference sequence). The CDR3 is 14 residues long. Trimming stripped 0 bases from V and 1 base from J, with 7 bases between. The CDR3 DNA is TGTGCCAGCAGTTTATCGTCAGAATCCTACGAGCAGTACTTC. It translates to CASSLSSESYEQYF.

The chain has TRBV6-5 and TRBJ1-4; D unclear. Trimming took 6 bases from V and 8 from J, leaving 16 bases between them. This CDR3 is built from 14 residues. The germline gives CDR1 MNHEY, CDR2 SVGAGI. The chain's CDR3 is CASSIGNLGEKLFF. DNA for the CDR3: TGTGCCAGCAGCATCGGGAACCTTGGGGAAAAACTGTTTTTT.

The rearrangement uses TRBV2 and TRBJ1-3; D is undetermined. This CDR3 spans 15 amino acids. Germline V CDR1 and CDR2: SNHLY, FYNNEI. Trimming shortened V by 7 bases and J by 2 bases, and 15 bases separated the two germline ends. The CDR3 DNA reads as TGTGCCAGCAAATCCGAACGCGCCGCTGGAAACACCATATATTTT. This encodes CASKSERAAGNTIYF.

The chain uses TRBV7-2 and TRBJ2-1; maybe TRBD2 (5 bases). Germline V CDR1 and CDR2: SGHTA, FQGNSA. This CDR3 has 13 amino acids. Trimming took 5 bases from V and 9 from J, leaving 14 bases between them. The CDR3 is CASSPRGPSEQFF. CDR3 bases: TGTGCCAGCAGCCCCCGAGGGCCGTCTGAGCAGTTCTTC.

This sequence joins TRBV27 and TRBJ2-4; weak D call: TRBD1 (8 bases). Germline V gene sequence: CDR1 MNHEY, CDR2 SMNVEV (reference sequence). Trimming removed 4 bases at V and 0 bases at J, with 16 bases between. The CDR3 runs 17 residues. The CDR3 spells CASSSQGGDLAKNIQYF. CDR3 bases: TGTGCCAGCAGTTCACAGGGGGGGGACCTAGCCAAAAACATTCAGTACTTC.

The chain links TRBV25-1 to TRBJ1-2; possibly TRBD1 for D (6 bases). This CDR3 has 17 residues. V lost 3 bases, J lost 2 bases, and 19 bases lay in between. Germline CDR1 reads MGHDK; CDR2 reads SYGVNS. CDR3 protein: CASSDNGGPGRNYGYTF. In DNA, the CDR3 is TGTGCCAGCAGTGATAATGGGGGCCCCGGCCGCAACTATGGCTACACCTTC.

This clone turned up a few times. The V call is TRBV11-2, the J call TRBJ2-4, with TRBD1 matching over 8 bases. Germline CDR1 is SGHAT and CDR2 is FQNNGV. The CDR3 totals 14 residues. J was trimmed by 8 bases and V by 7 bases; bases with no gene match: 10. The CDR3 DNA is TGTGCCAGCAAGACCAGGGGGCGGACAGACATTCAGTACTTC. Residues: CASKTRGRTDIQYF. The variable domain in full, completed from reference TRBV11-2 and TRBJ2-4, reads EAGVAQSPRYKIIEKRQSVAFWCNPISGHATLYWYQQILGQGPKLLIQFQNNGVVDDSQLPKDRFSAERLKGVDSTLKIQPAKLEDSAVYLCASKTRGRTDIQYFGAGTRLSVL.

This chain connects TRBV28 to TRBJ1-2; a possible D gene is TRBD1 (6 bases). This CDR3 region has 16 residues. Trimming left V 3 bases short and J 4 bases short, with 18 bases between. Germline CDR1 is MDHEN and CDR2 is SYDVKM. The CDR3 coding sequence is TGTGCCAGCAGTTTGGGCCCAGGGGTTGAGAGCTATGGCTACACCTTC. This codes for CASSLGPGVESYGYTF.

This chain links TRBV4-3 with TRBJ2-3; 11 bases map to TRBD2. This CDR3 contains 19 residues. V was clipped by 1 base and J by 2 bases; unmatched bases: 11. The germline gives CDR1 LGHNA, CDR2 YSLEER. In nucleotides, the CDR3 is TGCGCCAGCAGCCAAGTACAAGGACTAGCGGGCGGACTCACAGATACGCAGTATTTT. Protein sequence: CASSQVQGLAGGLTDTQYF.

The rearrangement joins TRBV7-9 to TRBJ2-1; TRBD2 agrees at 10 bases. This CDR3 is built from 16 residues. CDR1 is SEHNR, CDR2 FQNEAQ, per germline (reference sequence). Trimming at V came to 2 bases and at J to 3 bases, leaving 4 bases not matched to a gene. CDR3 nucleotides: TGTGCCAGCAGCTTAACCGCTAGCGGGAGCTACAATGAGCAGTTCTTC. Amino acids: CASSLTASGSYNEQFF. Full variable domain (outside the CDR3, taken from reference TRBV7-9 and TRBJ2-1): DTGVSQNPRHKITKRGQNVTFRCDPISEHNRLYWYRQTLGQGPEFLTYFQNEAQLEKSRLLSDRFSAERPKGSFSTLEIQRTEQGDSAMYLCASSLTASGSYNEQFFGPGTRLTVL.

This chain joins TRBV27 and TRBJ2-3; TRBD2 might be the D (5 bases). In germline, CDR1 is MNHEY, CDR2 SMNVEV (reference sequence). Trimming pared 4 bases from V and 0 bases from J, leaving 11 bases between. The CDR3 has 15 residues. Here the CDR3 reads CASSSAAPSTDTQYF. The CDR3 nucleotides read TGTGCCAGCAGTTCAGCGGCCCCTAGCACAGATACGCAGTATTTT.

The chain recombines TRBV5-8 with TRBJ2-7; weak D call: TRBD1 (5 bases). The germline V gene has CDR1 SGHTS and CDR2 YDEGEE. The CDR3 has 14 residues. Deletions cut 5 bases from V and 3 bases from J, with 15 bases between. The CDR3 loop is CASSLWQGGYEQYF. The DNA of the CDR3 is TGTGCCAGCAGTTTGTGGCAGGGCGGCTACGAGCAGTACTTC.

This chain's CDR3 is CAVMGRASGNTIYF. The CDR3 DNA sequence: TGTGCCGTGATGGGCAGGGCTTCTGGAAACACCATATATTTT. V gene TRBV9 combines with J gene TRBJ1-3; D perhaps matches TRBD1 (5 bases). Per the germline V gene, CDR1 is SGDLS and CDR2 is YYNGEE. V gave up 10 bases and J gave up 1 base, with 15 bases separating them. This CDR3 has 14 amino acids.

The chain is built from TRBV10-3 and TRBJ1-2; a weak D match, TRBD1 (6 bases). The CDR3 has 13 amino acids. The germline gives CDR1 ENHRY, CDR2 SYGVKD. V shed 6 bases and J shed 6 bases, with 14 bases lying between them. In nucleotides, the CDR3 is TGTGCCATCAGCACAGGGTTCCGGGATGGCTACACCTTC. It codes for CAISTGFRDGYTF.

This chain joins TRBV7-9 and TRBJ2-5, with a weak D call TRBD2 (6 bases). The CDR3 spans 14 residues. Germline assignment: CDR1 SEHNR and CDR2 FQNEAQ (reference sequence). V lost 2 bases and J lost 5, with 12 bases in between. The CDR3 reads CASSLRGVKETQYF. The DNA for the CDR3 is TGTGCCAGCAGCTTACGCGGGGTCAAGGAGACCCAGTACTTC.